One and the same sample provided the 32 T cell receptor beta chains below, sequenced in a study of response to subunit inactivated influenza vaccine. One entry per CDR3 protein, called by TCRdb with MiXCR from the RT-PCR reads. This sample carries 450,000 to 550,000 distinct CDR3 sequences, about 25% of them seen once, and the ten largest clones take approximately 1.9%. The material was CD4+ T cells sorted from PBMCs, obtained around 5 days after vaccination. These receptors all stem from a man aged 45-65 years who received an inactivated influenza vaccine.

This clonotype was found a few times. The CDR3 sequence: CASRDRQGRADTQYF. The CDR3 DNA is TGTGCCAGCAGGGACCGACAGGGGAGGGCAGATACGCAGTATTTT. The chain joins TRBV12-3 or TRBV12-4 to TRBJ2-3; tentatively, D is TRBD1 (8 bases). V lost 6 bases and J 4 bases, leaving 17 bases between the germline ends. The CDR3 extends over 15 amino acids.

V is TRBV2 and J is TRBJ1-5, with D perhaps matching TRBD1 (5 bases). Trimming removed 7 bases at V and 4 bases at J, with 14 bases between. Germline V gene sequence: CDR1 SNHLY, CDR2 FYNNEI. This CDR3 region has 14 residues. CDR3 amino acids: CASTGTGGNQPQHF. The CDR3 DNA reads TGTGCCAGCACGGGGACTGGGGGGAATCAGCCCCAGCATTTT.

This clonotype was counted ten times or more. Here the CDR3 DNA reads TGTGCCAGCAGCACCGGACTAGCGGGGATCTCCTCCTACGAGCAGTACTTC. As protein: CASSTGLAGISSYEQYF. The rearrangement links TRBV11-2 to TRBJ2-7; 12 nucleotides agree with TRBD2. Germline V gene sequence: CDR1 SGHAT, CDR2 FQNNGV. V was clipped by 5 bases and J by 0 bases; unmatched bases: 8. This CDR3 comprises 17 residues.

This clonotype was counted between two and nine times. The V gene is TRBV5-1, the J gene TRBJ2-1; the match to TRBD1 covers 7 bases. Per germline, CDR1 SGHRS and CDR2 YFSETQ. The CDR3 covers 15 residues. The trim removed 4 bases at V and 4 bases at J, leaving 8 bases unmatched. CDR3 DNA: TGCGCCAGCAGCCTACAGGGGACCAGTTACAATGAGCAGTTCTTC. Translating it yields CASSLQGTSYNEQFF.

This clonotype has at least ten counts. The J gene is TRBJ1-4, the V gene TRBV4-3; D is perhaps TRBD1 (6 bases). The CDR3 runs to 14 residues. Germline CDR1 and CDR2: LGHNA and YSLEER. Trimming took off 4 bases at V and 8 bases at J, with 14 bases between the two ends. In DNA form, the CDR3 reads TGCGCCAGCAGCCTGGGCAGGGGAGGCGAAAAACTGTTTTTT. Protein product: CASSLGRGGEKLFF.

This clonotype was detected a few times. V is TRBV6-2 or TRBV6-3 and J is TRBJ2-2, with D tentatively TRBD1 or TRBD2 (6 bases each). The CDR3 length is 14 residues. Germline V gene sequence: CDR1 MNHEY, CDR2 SVGEGT. Trimming shortened V by 3 bases and J by 7 bases, and 12 bases separated the two germline ends. CDR3 loop: CASSYSGASGELFF. The CDR3 nucleotides read TGTGCCAGCAGTTATTCGGGGGCCAGCGGGGAGCTGTTTTTT.

V usage is TRBV12-3 or TRBV12-4 and J usage is TRBJ2-2; TRBD2 aligns across 7 bases. With 6 bases clipped from V and 7 bases from J, the junction kept 11 bases outside the gene matches. The CDR3 is 15 amino acids. Here the CDR3 DNA reads TGTGCCAGCAGAAGAGTAGCGGGCGGGTACGGGGAGCTGTTTTTT. It yields the protein CASRRVAGGYGELFF.

A few counts support this clonotype. The chain uses TRBV4-2 and TRBJ2-7; the match to TRBD2 covers 12 bases. Germline V gene data show CDR1 as LGHNA and CDR2 as YNFKEQ. V lost 0 bases and J lost 0; bases outside the gene matches: 6. The CDR3 runs to 18 residues. DNA for the CDR3: TGTGCCAGCAGCCAAGATCTGAGGACTAGCGGGGTCTCCTACGAGCAGTACTTC. It is translated as CASSQDLRTSGVSYEQYF.

The chain is built from TRBV5-1 and TRBJ2-7; D could derive from TRBD1 or TRBD2 (7 bases each). The ends were cut back, 0 bases at V and 5 bases at J, with 15 bases in the middle. CDR3 length: 15 amino acids. Germline V gives CDR1 SGHRS, CDR2 YFSETQ. The CDR3 reads CASSLVAGGVNEQYF. The CDR3 DNA reads TGCGCCAGCAGCTTGGTTGCAGGGGGGGTGAACGAGCAGTACTTC.

V is TRBV5-1 and J is TRBJ2-2; D remains unclear. V lost 2 bases, J lost 1 base, and 9 bases lay in between. This CDR3 is 15 amino acids long. From germline, CDR1 is SGHRS and CDR2 YFSETQ. This chain's CDR3 is CASSFQRGNTGELFF. The CDR3 coding sequence is TGCGCCAGCAGCTTTCAGCGTGGGAACACCGGGGAGCTGTTTTTT.

CDR3 DNA sequence: TGTGCCAGCGGGCGAGACAAAAACATTCAGTACTTC. It specifies CASGRDKNIQYF. This chain connects TRBV6-2 or TRBV6-3 to TRBJ2-4; D uncertain. This CDR3 region has 12 residues. Germline CDR1 reads MNHEY; CDR2 reads SVGEGT. Deletions cut 8 bases from V and 3 bases from J, with 8 bases between.

The rearrangement uses TRBV3-1 and TRBJ2-1; D may match TRBD1 or TRBD2 (6 bases each). V lost 2 bases, J lost 6 bases, and 8 bases lay in between. This CDR3 comprises 13 residues. The germline gives CDR1 LGHDT, CDR2 YNNKEL (reference sequence). CDR3 sequence reads: CASSQRGANEQFF. The CDR3 DNA follows: TGTGCCAGCAGCCAAAGGGGGGCCAATGAGCAGTTCTTC.

V is TRBV6-5 and J is TRBJ2-7; D is uncertain. Germline CDR1 and CDR2: MNHEY and SVGAGI. The CDR3 is 13 residues long. Deletions cut 2 bases from V and 5 bases from J, with 10 bases between. The DNA for the CDR3 is TGTGCCAGCAGTTACAAGGCAGCCCACGAGCAGTACTTC. Translated: CASSYKAAHEQYF.

This clonotype has a handful of counts. The chain has TRBV20-1 and TRBJ1-1, with D possibly TRBD1 on 5 matching bases. Trimming removed 5 bases from V and 3 bases from J, with 13 bases in between. The germline V gene has CDR1 DFQATT and CDR2 SNEGSKA (reference sequence). The CDR3 length is 13 residues. The CDR3 spells CSAPQGGDTEAFF. For the CDR3, the DNA is TGCAGTGCTCCCCAGGGTGGGGACACTGAAGCTTTCTTT.

This chain uses TRBV6-1 with TRBJ1-1; no firm D call. The CDR3 runs 14 residues. The ends were cut back, 6 bases at V and 0 bases at J, with 11 bases in the middle. CDR1 and CDR2 (germline): MNHNS, SASEGT. Written as DNA, the CDR3 is TGTGCCAGCAGGACTACAGACATGAACACTGAAGCTTTCTTT. It specifies CASRTTDMNTEAFF.

The V and J genes are TRBV20-1 and TRBJ2-3; D gene uncertain. Germline CDR1 is DFQATT and CDR2 is SNEGSKA (reference sequence). Trimming removed 3 bases at V and 3 bases at J, with 13 bases between. This CDR3 has 14 amino acids. The CDR3 reads CSASPRAGTDTQYF. In DNA, the CDR3 is TGCAGTGCTAGCCCCCGGGCTGGGACAGATACGCAGTATTTT.

This chain joins TRBV5-1 and TRBJ2-5, with 7 bases that match TRBD1. The CDR3 extends over 17 amino acids. With 2 bases clipped from V and 5 bases from J, the junction kept 15 bases outside the gene matches. CDR1 and CDR2 from the germline V gene are SGHRS and YFSETQ. DNA for the CDR3: TGCGCCAGCAGCTTTACCCCGGCGACAGGGCGATTGGAGACCCAGTACTTC. Its protein product is CASSFTPATGRLETQYF.

The chain is built from TRBV28 and TRBJ2-1; D might be TRBD2 (5 bases). CDR1 MDHEN and CDR2 SYDVKM come from the germline V gene. Deletions cut 0 bases from V and 6 bases from J, with 12 bases between. This CDR3 is built from 15 residues. DNA of the CDR3: TGTGCCAGCAGTTTATGGCGGGCTCACCGCAATGAGCAGTTCTTC. Protein: CASSLWRAHRNEQFF.

This clonotype was recorded a few times. The rearrangement links TRBV6-5 to TRBJ2-6; 7 bases map to TRBD1. With 4 bases clipped from V and 0 bases from J, the junction kept 6 bases outside the gene matches. The length of the CDR3 is 17 residues. The germline gives CDR1 MNHEY, CDR2 SVGAGI. In nucleotides, the CDR3 is TGTGCCAGCAGTTTCACAGGGGCGAGCTCTGGGGCCAACGTCCTGACTTTC. Residues: CASSFTGASSGANVLTF.

This clonotype was picked up many times. V and J are TRBV12-3 or TRBV12-4 and TRBJ1-1, with D possibly being TRBD1 (6 bases). The V end was cut by 3 bases, the J end by 1 base, with 12 bases between. This CDR3 spans 15 amino acids. The DNA for the CDR3 is TGTGCCAGCAGTTTCGGCACAGGGAGGAACACTGAAGCTTTCTTT. Protein sequence: CASSFGTGRNTEAFF.

The V gene is TRBV20-1, the J gene TRBJ2-7, with D uncertain. The CDR3 is made up of 12 amino acids. Trimming took 0 bases from V and 6 from J, leaving 9 bases between them. Germline-derived CDR1 and CDR2 are DFQATT and SNEGSKA (reference sequence). The CDR3, as DNA: TGCAGTGCTAGAGATACCGGTCGCGAGCAGTACTTC. Translating it yields CSARDTGREQYF.

This sequence joins TRBV5-6 and TRBJ2-5; 8 bases fit TRBD2. The V segment lost 5 bases and the J segment 5 bases; nucleotides outside the gene matches: 8. CDR3 length: 14 residues. From germline, CDR1 is SGHDT and CDR2 YYEEEE. The CDR3 DNA reads TGTGCCAGCAGGAGAAGCGGGAGTGGGGAGACCCAGTACTTC. Translated, it gives CASRRSGSGETQYF.

This clonotype was counted between two and nine times. This chain connects TRBV6-2 or TRBV6-3 to TRBJ1-6; D unclear. Looked up from germline, CDR1 is MNHEY and CDR2 is SVGEGT. Between the trimmed V and J ends, which lost 2 bases and 0 bases, there was a span of 14 bases. CDR3 length equals 18 residues. The CDR3 region has the DNA TGTGCCAGCAGTTACGTGGTCGGGCAGAGCTCCTATAATTCACCCCTCCACTTT. Translated, it gives CASSYVVGQSSYNSPLHF.

This clonotype has a handful of counts. The chain employs TRBV5-1 and TRBJ1-1; 7 bases match TRBD1. CDR1 SGHRS and CDR2 YFSETQ come from the germline V gene. The junction had 7 bases not matched to a gene; V was cut back by 4 bases and J by 7 bases. The CDR3 covers 13 residues. The CDR3 region has the DNA TGCGCCAGCAGCATGACAGGGACCCGTGAAGCTTTCTTT. This gives the protein CASSMTGTREAFF.

The J gene is TRBJ1-5, the V gene TRBV28; D gene uncertain. This CDR3 has 15 residues. Germline V gene lookup returns CDR1 MDHEN and CDR2 SYDVKM. Trimming pared 3 bases from V and 0 bases from J, leaving 9 bases between. The CDR3 protein is CASSFSAGSNQPQHF. The CDR3 region has the DNA TGTGCCAGCAGTTTTTCGGCAGGTAGCAATCAGCCCCAGCATTTT. Based on the CDR3 plus reference TRBV28 and TRBJ1-5, the full variable domain is DVKVTQSSRYLVKRTGEKVFLECVQDMDHENMFWYRQDPGLGLRLIYFSYDVKMKEKGDIPEGYSVSREKKERFSLILESASTNQTSMYLCASSFSAGSNQPQHFGDGTRLSIL.

Only a few counts were recorded for this clonotype. The genes are TRBV6-1 and TRBJ2-7; 10 nucleotides align to TRBD2. The germline V gene has CDR1 MNHNS and CDR2 SASEGT. This CDR3 is built from 17 residues. Germline trimming cut 4 bases from V and 2 bases from J; bases unmatched to any gene: 11. CDR3 protein: CASSGPLAGGRTYEQYF. DNA for the CDR3: TGTGCCAGCAGTGGGCCCTTAGCGGGGGGCCGGACCTACGAGCAGTACTTC.

The V and J genes are TRBV25-1 and TRBJ2-2; 10 nucleotides match TRBD1. J gave up 6 bases and V 8 bases, and 6 bases lay outside the gene matches. Germline-derived CDR1 and CDR2 are MGHDK and SYGVNS. This CDR3 contains 14 residues. For the CDR3, the DNA is TGTGCCAGCTCCCGACAGGGGGCTTCCGGGGAGCTGTTTTTT. Translated, it gives CASSRQGASGELFF.

This chain links TRBV20-1 with TRBJ2-5, with D possibly TRBD1 on 5 matching bases. The germline CDR1 and CDR2 sequences are DFQATT and SNEGSKA (reference sequence). The CDR3 consists of 14 residues. Deletions cut 1 base from V and 1 base from J, with 10 bases between. The CDR3 coding sequence is TGCAGTGCTAGAGGCCGACAGTTCCAAGAGACCCAGTACTTC. It is translated as CSARGRQFQETQYF.

This chain uses TRBV5-1 with TRBJ1-2; D is unresolved. Trimming removed 0 bases at V and 6 bases at J, with 12 bases between. Per germline, CDR1 SGHRS and CDR2 YFSETQ. This CDR3 has 14 amino acids. The CDR3: CASSLAWDRDGYTF. CDR3 sequence (DNA): TGCGCCAGCAGCTTGGCGTGGGATAGGGATGGCTACACCTTC.

The chain combines TRBV5-1 with TRBJ1-6, with unresolved D. Germline lookup yields CDR1 SGHRS and CDR2 YFSETQ. This CDR3 comprises 15 residues. V shed 0 bases and J shed 7 bases, with 11 bases lying between them. For the CDR3, the DNA is TGCGCCAGCAGCTTGGAAGGTCCTATGAATTCACCCCTCCACTTT. This gives the protein CASSLEGPMNSPLHF.

V is TRBV7-3 and J is TRBJ2-1; 7 bases line up with TRBD2. In germline, CDR1 is SGHTA, CDR2 FQGTGA. This CDR3 contains 16 residues. Trimming took 6 bases from V and 5 from J; bases not matched to a gene: 13. For the CDR3, the DNA is TGTGCCAGCAGACCCGGCGAGCGGGGCCTGAACAATGAGCAGTTCTTC. Its protein is CASRPGERGLNNEQFF.

The gene calls are TRBV20-1 and TRBJ2-3; 7 positions match TRBD2. The CDR3 runs 15 residues. Germline assignment: CDR1 DFQATT and CDR2 SNEGSKA (reference sequence). J was trimmed by 3 bases and V by 2 bases; bases with no gene match: 8. DNA of the CDR3: TGCAGTGCTAGAAGGACTAGGAAGGTGACAGATACGCAGTATTTT. Protein product: CSARRTRKVTDTQYF.